This T cell receptor beta chain was identified during a study of Ad26.COV2.S vaccination and SARS-CoV-2 variants. Treatment described: 15 to 20 received Ad26.COV2.S at low or high dose, single or two shots; several received placebo; per-sample allocation not given. Each sample was drawn 63 days after the first injection (of vaccine or placebo). This table comes from immunoSEQ multiplex PCR, and its TCRdb copy is limited to in-frame clones, with some not included. The sample includes roughly 250,000 clones, approximately 88% of them seen just once. This CDR3 region has 12 residues. Germline CDR1 reads LNHDA; CDR2 reads SQIVND (reference sequence). V was shortened by 4 bases and J by 5 bases, with 9 bases between the two germline ends.

The material was peripheral blood, obtained in a trial of Ad26.COV2.S vaccine versus placebo. This clonotype was sampled from a person between 18 and 60 years old who received the Ad26.COV2.S COVID-19 vaccine or a placebo. This chain connects TRBV19 to TRBJ2-7; no definite D call. CDR3 DNA: TGTGCCAGTAGTAATCTGCGTAACGAGCAGTACTTC. It specifies CASSNLRNEQYF.